The 17 T cell receptor beta chains below all came from one sample that was sequenced in a study of blood T cell repertoires in COVID-19 (dated by TCRdb to 2018 to 2020). Library preparation was by the immunoSEQ multiplex PCR assay. The table comes from immuneACCESS by way of TCRdb, which keeps in-frame sequences with V and J called. Part of the clones is missing from these tables; in studies checked, under half for an unresolved V gene and the rest for unknown reasons. The sample contains around 190,000 clones, roughly 77% of them found a single time. The top ten clonotypes cover approximately 6.2% of the sample. What was sequenced was peripheral blood. The receptors were gathered from an older man with active or convalescent COVID-19.

The chain couples TRBV19 to TRBJ1-1, with D perhaps matching TRBD1 (5 bases). V dropped 2 bases and J dropped 5 bases, with 18 bases sitting between them. CDR1 is LNHDA, CDR2 SQIVND, per germline (reference sequence). The CDR3 covers 16 residues. This chain's CDR3 is CASSIWQGVSVTEAFF. For the CDR3, the DNA is TGTGCCAGTAGTATATGGCAGGGCGTATCCGTAACTGAAGCTTTCTTT.

The chain joins TRBV13 to TRBJ1-3; D is unclear. Germline V lookup: CDR1 PRHDT, CDR2 FYEKMQ (reference sequence). The germline V and J ends were trimmed by 4 bases and 0 bases, with 7 bases remaining between them. This CDR3 is 14 amino acids long. CDR3 nucleotides: TGTGCCAGCAGCTCATTCCCCTCTGGAAACACCATATATTTT. This gives the protein CASSSFPSGNTIYF.

The chain uses TRBV15 and TRBJ2-4, with 9 bases fitting TRBD1. V lost 1 base to trimming and J lost 8 bases; unmatched junction nucleotides: 6. The CDR3 spans 15 residues. Germline CDR1 is LNHNV and CDR2 is YYDKDF (reference sequence). CDR3 coding DNA: TGTGCCACCAGCAGAGCCGGGACAGGGTCGGACATTCAGTACTTC. This translates into CATSRAGTGSDIQYF.

The chain couples TRBV6-1 to TRBJ1-3; D gene uncertain. There are 15 residues in the CDR3. V shed 1 base and J shed 8 bases, with 15 bases lying between them. Germline V CDR1 and CDR2: MNHNS, SASEGT. The CDR3 spells CASSEGKGALHTIYF. In DNA, the CDR3 is TGTGCCAGCAGTGAAGGTAAGGGAGCACTACACACCATATATTTT.

The chain has TRBV30 and TRBJ2-5, with D hard to call. The CDR3 is made up of 12 amino acids. Germline values: CDR1 GTSNPN, CDR2 SVGIG (reference sequence). Between the trimmed V and J ends, which lost 0 bases and 5 bases, there was a span of 7 bases. CDR3 amino acids: CAWSVLSETQYF. The CDR3 DNA follows: TGTGCCTGGAGTGTTCTTTCGGAGACCCAGTACTTC.

V gene TRBV7-2 combines with J gene TRBJ2-3; the match to TRBD2 covers 7 bases. Germline CDR1 and CDR2: SGHTA and FQGNSA. The CDR3 covers 15 residues. Trimming cost V 2 bases and J 9 bases; bases outside gene matches: 11. The CDR3 region has the DNA TGTGCCAGCAGCTTAAGTCATACCGGGGGGTCGACGCAGTATTTT. This codes for CASSLSHTGGSTQYF.

V and J are TRBV11-2 and TRBJ2-5, with TRBD2 as a possible D gene (7 bases). V lost 3 bases, J lost 4 bases, and 12 bases lay in between. The CDR3 totals 14 residues. CDR1 and CDR2 from the germline V gene are SGHAT and FQNNGV. The CDR3 loop reads CASSFTGRGETQYF. Here the CDR3 DNA reads TGTGCCAGCAGCTTTACAGGGAGGGGAGAGACCCAGTACTTC.

V usage is TRBV19 and J usage is TRBJ1-4, with a weak D call TRBD1 (5 bases). Trimming removed 8 bases from V and 4 bases from J, with 14 bases in between. Germline V gene sequence: CDR1 LNHDA, CDR2 SQIVND (reference sequence). The CDR3 length is 14 residues. The chain's CDR3 is CASSPRGYNEKLFF. CDR3 nucleotide sequence: TGTGCCAGTTCCCCTCGGGGGTATAATGAAAAACTGTTTTTT.

In this sample, this clone turned up a few times. V usage is TRBV6-5 and J usage is TRBJ1-1; 7 positions match TRBD1. V lost 3 bases, J lost 7 bases, and 5 bases stayed unmatched. CDR3 length equals 13 residues. Looked up from germline, CDR1 is MNHEY and CDR2 is SVGAGI. CDR3 sequence (DNA): TGTGCCAGCAGTTATAGACAGGGCTTTGAAGCTTTCTTT. This translates into CASSYRQGFEAFF.

This sequence joins TRBV9 and TRBJ2-2, with D maybe TRBD1 (5 bases). V lost 0 bases, J lost 4 bases, and 13 bases lay in between. From germline, CDR1 is SGDLS and CDR2 YYNGEE. This CDR3 is 16 amino acids long. Here the CDR3 DNA reads TGTGCCAGCAGCGTAGGGGAAGGACACCTCACCGGGGAGCTGTTTTTT. This gives the protein CASSVGEGHLTGELFF.

This chain links TRBV4-1 with TRBJ2-3; TRBD2 matches at 9 bases. Germline assignment: CDR1 MGHRA and CDR2 YSYEKL. The CDR3 contains 15 residues. V shed 7 bases and J 7 bases; nucleotides not matched to a gene: 12. DNA for the CDR3: TGCGCCAGCACCCTGGCGGCGGGAGGGAGTTATACGCAGTATTTT. Residues: CASTLAAGGSYTQYF.

J is TRBJ1-1 and V is TRBV7-8; 10 bases are shared with TRBD1. The J segment lost 3 bases and the V segment lost 5 bases, leaving 9 bases of the junction unmatched. The CDR3 runs 16 residues. The germline gives CDR1 SGHVS, CDR2 FQNEAQ. CDR3 nucleotides: TGTGCCAGCAGCCGGGACAGGGGCAGTTGGGACACTGAAGCTTTCTTT. Its protein product is CASSRDRGSWDTEAFF.

This clone appeared a single time. This chain joins TRBV11-2 and TRBJ2-1, with 7 bases fitting TRBD1. V shed 2 bases and J 12 bases; nucleotides not matched to a gene: 13. The CDR3 totals 15 residues. Germline V CDR1 and CDR2: SGHAT, FQNNGV. The CDR3, as DNA: TGTGCCAGCAGCTTACCGGCGACAGGGCCCGCGGGGCAGTTCTTC. This sequence encodes CASSLPATGPAGQFF.

This clone was observed a few times. The chain is built from TRBV5-6 and TRBJ1-5; 8 bases are a match to TRBD1. CDR3 size: 14 residues. Germline values: CDR1 SGHDT, CDR2 YYEEEE. V dropped 4 bases and J dropped 3; count of bases not matched to a gene: 3. The chain's CDR3 is CASSRTGPNQPQHF. The DNA of the CDR3 is TGTGCCAGCAGCCGGACAGGGCCCAATCAGCCCCAGCATTTT.

The genes are TRBV7-9 and TRBJ1-4; D unresolved. The CDR3 sequence is 14 residues long. CDR1 is SEHNR and CDR2 is FQNEAQ in the germline V gene (reference sequence). Trimming removed 2 bases from V and 8 bases from J, with 12 bases in between. This CDR3 is CASSLMQEGEKLFF. In DNA, the CDR3 is TGTGCCAGCAGCTTAATGCAGGAGGGAGAAAAACTGTTTTTT.

The sample holds one count of this clone. The chain couples TRBV3-1 (or the pseudogene TRBV3-2) to TRBJ1-3, with 7 nucleotides matching TRBD1. Germline CDR1 reads LGHDT; CDR2 reads YNNKEL (reference sequence). Trimming at V came to 2 bases and at J to 9 bases, leaving 10 bases not matched to a gene. The CDR3 has 15 residues. CDR3 DNA: TGTGCCAGCAGCCAACCCTCTTCCACAGGGGCCACCATATATTTT. Amino acids: CASSQPSSTGATIYF.

This clone was observed a single time. The chain couples TRBV14 to TRBJ2-5; 14 nucleotides agree with TRBD2. V was pared by 1 base and J by 5 bases, with 0 bases of the junction left unmatched. The CDR3 is 15 amino acids. CDR1 is SGHDN and CDR2 is FVKESK in the germline V gene. The CDR3 sequence is CASSQGTSGGETQYF. The CDR3 DNA reads as TGTGCCAGCAGCCAAGGGACTAGCGGGGGGGAGACCCAGTACTTC.